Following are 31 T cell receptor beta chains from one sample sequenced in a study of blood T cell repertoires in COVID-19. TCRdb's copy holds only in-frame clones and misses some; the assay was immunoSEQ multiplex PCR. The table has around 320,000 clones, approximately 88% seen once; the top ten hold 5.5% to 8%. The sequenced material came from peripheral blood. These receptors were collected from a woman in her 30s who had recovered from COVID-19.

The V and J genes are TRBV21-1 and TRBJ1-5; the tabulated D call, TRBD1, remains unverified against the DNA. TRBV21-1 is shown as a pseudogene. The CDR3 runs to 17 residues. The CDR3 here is CASSKERGQGSDQPQHF. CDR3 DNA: TGTGCCAGCAGCAAAGAAAGGGGACAGGGTAGTGATCAGCCCCAGCATTTT.

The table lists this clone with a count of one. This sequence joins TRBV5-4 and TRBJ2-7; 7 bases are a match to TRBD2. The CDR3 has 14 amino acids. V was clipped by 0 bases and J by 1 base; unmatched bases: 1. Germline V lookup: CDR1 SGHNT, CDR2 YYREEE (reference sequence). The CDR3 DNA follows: TGTGCCAGCAGCTTGGGACTAGCTTCCTACGAGCAGTACTTC. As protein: CASSLGLASYEQYF.

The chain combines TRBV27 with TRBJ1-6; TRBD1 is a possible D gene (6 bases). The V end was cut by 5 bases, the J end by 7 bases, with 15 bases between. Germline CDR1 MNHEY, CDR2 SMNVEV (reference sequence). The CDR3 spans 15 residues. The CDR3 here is CASSNITGTNSPLHF. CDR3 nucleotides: TGTGCCAGCAGTAATATTACAGGGACCAATTCACCCCTCCACTTT.

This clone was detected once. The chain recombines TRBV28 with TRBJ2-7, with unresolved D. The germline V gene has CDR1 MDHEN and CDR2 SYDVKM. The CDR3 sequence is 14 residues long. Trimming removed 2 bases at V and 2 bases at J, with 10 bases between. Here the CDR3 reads CASSLPRRTYEQYF. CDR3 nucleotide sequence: TGTGCCAGCAGTTTACCCAGGCGAACCTACGAGCAGTACTTC.

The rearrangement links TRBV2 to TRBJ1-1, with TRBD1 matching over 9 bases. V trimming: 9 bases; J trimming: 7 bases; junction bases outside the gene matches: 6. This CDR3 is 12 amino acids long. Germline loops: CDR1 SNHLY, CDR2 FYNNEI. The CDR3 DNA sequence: TGTGCCAGAACAGGGGGCGGAGATGAAGCTTTCTTT. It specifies CARTGGGDEAFF.

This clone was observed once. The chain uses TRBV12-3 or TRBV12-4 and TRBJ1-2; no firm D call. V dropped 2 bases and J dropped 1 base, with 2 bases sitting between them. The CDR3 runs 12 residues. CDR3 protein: CASSLLNYGYTF. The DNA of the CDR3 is TGTGCCAGCAGTTTACTTAACTATGGCTACACCTTC.

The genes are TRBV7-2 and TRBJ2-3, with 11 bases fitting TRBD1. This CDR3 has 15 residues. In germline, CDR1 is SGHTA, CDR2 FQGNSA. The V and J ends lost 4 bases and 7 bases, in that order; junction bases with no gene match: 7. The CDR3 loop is CASSYTGQGAYTQYF. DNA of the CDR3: TGTGCCAGCAGCTACACCGGACAGGGGGCGTATACGCAGTATTTT.

The CDR3 bases are TGTGCCAGCAGCCAAGTCAATCGGGGGGATGAGCAGTACTTC. Translating gives CASSQVNRGDEQYF. The J gene is TRBJ2-7, the V gene TRBV3-1 (or the pseudogene TRBV3-2); 7 positions agree with TRBD2. Unmatched junction bases numbered 7, after V lost 1 base and J lost 7 bases. Germline CDR1 is LGHDT and CDR2 is YNNKEL (reference sequence). This CDR3 region has 14 residues.

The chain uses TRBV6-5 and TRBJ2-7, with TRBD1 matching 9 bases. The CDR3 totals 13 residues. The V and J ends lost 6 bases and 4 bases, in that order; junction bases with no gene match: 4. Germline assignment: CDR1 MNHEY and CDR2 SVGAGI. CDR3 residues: CASRGGQGYEQYF. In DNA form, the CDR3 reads TGTGCCAGCAGGGGCGGACAGGGGTACGAGCAGTACTTC.

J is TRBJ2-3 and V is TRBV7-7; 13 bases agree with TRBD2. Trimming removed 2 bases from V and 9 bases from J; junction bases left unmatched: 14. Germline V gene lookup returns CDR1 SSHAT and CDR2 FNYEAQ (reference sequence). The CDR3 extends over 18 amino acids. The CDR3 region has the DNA TGTGCCAGCAGCTTATACCCCCCGACTAGCGGGGGGACATCAACGCAGTATTTT. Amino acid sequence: CASSLYPPTSGGTSTQYF. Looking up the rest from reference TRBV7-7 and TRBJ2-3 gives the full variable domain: GAGVSQSPRYKVTKRGQDVTLRCDPISSHATLYWYQQALGQGPEFLTYFNYEAQPDKSGLPSDRFSAERPEGSISTLTIQRTEQRDSAMYRCASSLYPPTSGGTSTQYFGPGTRLTVL.

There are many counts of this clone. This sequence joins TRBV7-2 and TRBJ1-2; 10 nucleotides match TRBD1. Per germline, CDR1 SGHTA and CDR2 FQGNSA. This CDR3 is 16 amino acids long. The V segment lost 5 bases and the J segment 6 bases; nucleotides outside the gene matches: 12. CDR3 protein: CASSLLPGQGLNGYTF. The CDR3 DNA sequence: TGTGCCAGCAGCCTCCTTCCGGGACAGGGGTTGAATGGCTACACCTTC.

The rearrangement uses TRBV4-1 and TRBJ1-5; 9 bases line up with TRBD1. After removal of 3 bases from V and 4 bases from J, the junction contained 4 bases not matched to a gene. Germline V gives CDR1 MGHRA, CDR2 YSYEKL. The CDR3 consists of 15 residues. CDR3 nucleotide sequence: TGCGCCAGCAGCCAGGGACAGGGCCTTAATCAGCCCCAGCATTTT. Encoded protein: CASSQGQGLNQPQHF.

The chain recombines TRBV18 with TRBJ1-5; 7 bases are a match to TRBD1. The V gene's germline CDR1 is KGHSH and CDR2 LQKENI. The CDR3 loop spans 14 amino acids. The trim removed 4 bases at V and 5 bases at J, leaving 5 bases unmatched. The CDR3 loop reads CASSLTGVDQPQHF. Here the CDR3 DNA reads TGTGCCAGCTCACTTACAGGGGTGGATCAGCCCCAGCATTTT.

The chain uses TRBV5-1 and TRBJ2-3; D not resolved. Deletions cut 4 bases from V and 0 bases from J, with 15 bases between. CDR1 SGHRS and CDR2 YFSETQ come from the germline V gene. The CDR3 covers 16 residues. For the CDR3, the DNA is TGCGCCAGCAGCGCGGCCATGCGCGGTAGCACAGATACGCAGTATTTT. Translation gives CASSAAMRGSTDTQYF.

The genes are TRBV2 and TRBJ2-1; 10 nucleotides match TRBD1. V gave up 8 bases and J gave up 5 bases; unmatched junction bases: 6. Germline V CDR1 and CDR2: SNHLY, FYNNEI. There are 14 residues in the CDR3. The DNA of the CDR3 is TGTGCCAGCTTTAAGGGACAGGGGAACAATGAGCAGTTCTTC. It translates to CASFKGQGNNEQFF.

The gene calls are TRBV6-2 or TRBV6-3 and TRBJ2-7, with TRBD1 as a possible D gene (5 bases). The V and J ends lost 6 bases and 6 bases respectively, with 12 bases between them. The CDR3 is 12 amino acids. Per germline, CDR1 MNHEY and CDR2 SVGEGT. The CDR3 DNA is TGTGCCAGCAGCTTAAACACAGGCGAGCAGTACTTC. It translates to CASSLNTGEQYF.

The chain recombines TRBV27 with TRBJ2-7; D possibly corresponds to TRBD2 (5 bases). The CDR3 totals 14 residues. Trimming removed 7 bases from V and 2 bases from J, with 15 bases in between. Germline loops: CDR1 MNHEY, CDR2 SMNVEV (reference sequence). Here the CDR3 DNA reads TGTGCCAGCAAAAACCCAGCGACTACCTACGAGCAGTACTTC. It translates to CASKNPATTYEQYF.

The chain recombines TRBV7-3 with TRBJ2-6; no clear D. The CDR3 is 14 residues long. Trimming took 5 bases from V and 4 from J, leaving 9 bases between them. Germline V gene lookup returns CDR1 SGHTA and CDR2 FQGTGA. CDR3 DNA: TGTGCCAGCAGCGCGGTAGGAGGGGCCAACGTCCTGACTTTC. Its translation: CASSAVGGANVLTF.

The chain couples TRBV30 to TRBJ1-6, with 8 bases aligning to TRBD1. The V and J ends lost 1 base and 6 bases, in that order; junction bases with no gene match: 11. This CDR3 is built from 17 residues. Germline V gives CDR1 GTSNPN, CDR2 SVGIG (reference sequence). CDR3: CAWSAMPATGVNSPLHF. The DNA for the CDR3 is TGTGCCTGGAGTGCGATGCCCGCGACAGGGGTTAATTCACCCCTCCACTTT.

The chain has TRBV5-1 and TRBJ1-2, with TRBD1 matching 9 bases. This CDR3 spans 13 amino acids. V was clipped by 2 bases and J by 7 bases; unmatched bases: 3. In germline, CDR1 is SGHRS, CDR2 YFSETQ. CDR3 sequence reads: CASSLQGAPGYTF. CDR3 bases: TGCGCCAGCAGCTTACAGGGGGCGCCTGGCTACACCTTC.

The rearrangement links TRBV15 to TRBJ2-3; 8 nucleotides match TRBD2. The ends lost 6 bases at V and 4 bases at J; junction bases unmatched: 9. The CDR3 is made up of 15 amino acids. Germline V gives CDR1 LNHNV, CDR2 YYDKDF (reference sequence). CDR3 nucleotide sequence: TGTGCCACCAGACTCGGACTAGCCTTCGCAGATACGCAGTATTTT. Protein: CATRLGLAFADTQYF.

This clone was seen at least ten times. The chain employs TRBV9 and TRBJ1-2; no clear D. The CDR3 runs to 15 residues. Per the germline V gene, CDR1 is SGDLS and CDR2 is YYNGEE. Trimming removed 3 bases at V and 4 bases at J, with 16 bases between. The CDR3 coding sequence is TGTGCCAGCAGCGCCAATTCAGCGCTTTCCTATGGCTACACCTTC. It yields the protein CASSANSALSYGYTF.

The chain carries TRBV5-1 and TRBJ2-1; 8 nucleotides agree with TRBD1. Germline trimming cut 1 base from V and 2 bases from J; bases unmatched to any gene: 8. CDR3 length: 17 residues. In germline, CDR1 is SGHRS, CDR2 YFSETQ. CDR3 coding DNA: TGCGCCAGCAGCTTGAGAGGGACAGGAGGGGCCTACAATGAGCAGTTCTTC. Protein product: CASSLRGTGGAYNEQFF.

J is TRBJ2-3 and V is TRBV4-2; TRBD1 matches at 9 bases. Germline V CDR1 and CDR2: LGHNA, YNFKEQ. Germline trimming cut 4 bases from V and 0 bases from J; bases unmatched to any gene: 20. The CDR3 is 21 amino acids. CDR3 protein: CASSPKAGQGRQNTSTDTQYF. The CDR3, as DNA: TGTGCCAGCAGCCCGAAAGCGGGACAGGGCAGACAGAACACTAGCACAGATACGCAGTATTTT.

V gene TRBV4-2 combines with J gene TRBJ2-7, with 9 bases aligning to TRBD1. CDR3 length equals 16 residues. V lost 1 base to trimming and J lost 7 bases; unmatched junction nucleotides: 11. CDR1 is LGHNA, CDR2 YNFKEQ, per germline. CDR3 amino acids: CASSQALGTGYDEQYF. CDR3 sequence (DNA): TGTGCCAGCAGCCAAGCCCTCGGGACAGGGTATGATGAGCAGTACTTC.

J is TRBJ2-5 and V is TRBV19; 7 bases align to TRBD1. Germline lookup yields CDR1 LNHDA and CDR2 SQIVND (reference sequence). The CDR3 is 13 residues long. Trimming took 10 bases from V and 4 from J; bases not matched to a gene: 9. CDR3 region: CATRSPGGETQYF. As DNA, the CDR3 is TGTGCCACCCGTTCGCCAGGGGGAGAGACCCAGTACTTC. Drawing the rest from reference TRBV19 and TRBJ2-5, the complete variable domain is DGGITQSPKYLFRKEGQNVTLSCEQNLNHDAMYWYRQDPGQGLRLIYYSQIVNDFQKGDIAEGYSVSREKKESFPLTVTSAQKNPTAFYLCATRSPGGETQYFGPGTRLLVL.

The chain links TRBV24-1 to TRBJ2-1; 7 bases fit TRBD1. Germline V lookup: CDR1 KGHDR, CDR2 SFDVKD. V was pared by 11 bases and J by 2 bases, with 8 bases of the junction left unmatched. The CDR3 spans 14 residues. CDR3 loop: CAINRGPPYNEQFF. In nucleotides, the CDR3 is TGTGCCATAAACAGGGGCCCCCCCTACAATGAGCAGTTCTTC.

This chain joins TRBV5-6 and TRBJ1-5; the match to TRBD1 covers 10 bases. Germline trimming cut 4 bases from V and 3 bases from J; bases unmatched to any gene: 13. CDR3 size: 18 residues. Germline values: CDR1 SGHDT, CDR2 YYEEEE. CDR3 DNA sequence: TGTGCCAGCAGCCCATTCCGGGACAGGGGCCTATTCAATCAGCCCCAGCATTTT. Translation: CASSPFRDRGLFNQPQHF.

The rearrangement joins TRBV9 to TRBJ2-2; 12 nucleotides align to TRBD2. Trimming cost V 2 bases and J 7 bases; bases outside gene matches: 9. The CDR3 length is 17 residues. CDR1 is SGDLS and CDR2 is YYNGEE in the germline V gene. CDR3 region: CASSVGPSGGADGELFF. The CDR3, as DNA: TGTGCCAGCAGCGTCGGGCCTAGCGGGGGGGCCGACGGGGAGCTGTTTTTT.

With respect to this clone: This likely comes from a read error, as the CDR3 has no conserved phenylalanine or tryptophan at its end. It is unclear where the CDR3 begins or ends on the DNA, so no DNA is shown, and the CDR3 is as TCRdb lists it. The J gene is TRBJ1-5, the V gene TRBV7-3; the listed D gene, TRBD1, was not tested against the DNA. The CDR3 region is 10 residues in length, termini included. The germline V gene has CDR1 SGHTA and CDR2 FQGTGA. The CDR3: CASSLLGQGL.

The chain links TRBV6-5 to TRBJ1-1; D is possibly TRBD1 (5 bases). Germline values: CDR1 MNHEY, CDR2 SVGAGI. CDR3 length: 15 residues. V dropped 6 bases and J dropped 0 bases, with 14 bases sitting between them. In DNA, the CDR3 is TGTGCCAGCAGGTCACCAGGGATTTTGAACACTGAAGCTTTCTTT. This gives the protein CASRSPGILNTEAFF.